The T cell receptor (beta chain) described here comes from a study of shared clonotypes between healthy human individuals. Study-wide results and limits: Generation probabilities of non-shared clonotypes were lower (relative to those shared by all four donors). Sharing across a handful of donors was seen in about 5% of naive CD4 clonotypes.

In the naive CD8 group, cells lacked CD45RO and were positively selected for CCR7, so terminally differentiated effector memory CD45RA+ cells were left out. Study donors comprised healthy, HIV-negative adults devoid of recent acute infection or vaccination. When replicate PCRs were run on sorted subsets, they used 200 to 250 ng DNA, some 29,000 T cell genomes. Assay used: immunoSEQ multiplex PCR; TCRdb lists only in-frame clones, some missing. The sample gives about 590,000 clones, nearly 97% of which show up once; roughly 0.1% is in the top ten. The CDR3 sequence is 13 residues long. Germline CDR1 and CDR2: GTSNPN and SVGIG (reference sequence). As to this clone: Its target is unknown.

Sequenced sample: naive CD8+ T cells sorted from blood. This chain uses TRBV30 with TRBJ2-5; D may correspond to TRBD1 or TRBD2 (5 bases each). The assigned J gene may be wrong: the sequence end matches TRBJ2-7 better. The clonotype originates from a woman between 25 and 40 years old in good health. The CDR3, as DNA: TGTGCCTGGGGCGGACCTGAGGGGTACGAGCAGTACTTC. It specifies CAWGGPEGYEQYF.